This T cell receptor beta chain was captured in a study of blood T cell repertoires in COVID-19. Profiled with immunoSEQ multiplex PCR; TCRdb holds only in-frame clones, not every one. The sample consists of around 250,000 clones, more than 75% of them appearing once. V shed 0 bases and J shed 13 bases, with 13 bases lying between them. Germline assignment: CDR1 SGHRS and CDR2 YFSETQ. The CDR3 has 12 residues. The sequencing input was PBMCs or T cells enriched from blood (not recorded which). The clonotype comes from a woman in her forties or fifties who had recovered from COVID-19. This chain uses TRBV5-1 with TRBJ1-1; D unresolved. The CDR3 loop reads CASSLADGCDFF. CDR3 nucleotides: TGCGCCAGCAGCTTGGCCGACGGGTGTGATTTCTTT.